The TCR beta chain under discussion was sequenced for a study of T cell responses to AZD1222 COVID-19 vaccine (TCRdb year 2021). Broadly, across the study: TCR sequencing covered roughly 230 trial participants: nearly 210 given two doses of AZD1222 and about 26 given two doses of MenACWY control vaccine. Enrollment into the trials was organized by age into subgroups of 18-55, 56-69 and 70-plus years, and those subgroups contained roughly 140, 27 and 60 TCR-sequenced participants, respectively. Overall study outcomes, separate from this receptor: Because no day 14 peak-response samples were available, repertoires were characterized only after the peak T cell response. Nearly half of unique spike-specific TCRs reportedly recognized epitopes outside regions mutated in the B.1.351 and B.1.1.7 variants. Participants were mostly white British, with more females than males. The authors suggested clonal diversity may have been underestimated. The 56-69-year group was small, and its depth increase did not reach significance, likely because of low power. After two AZD1222 doses, both the breadth and the depth of spike-specific TCRs were significantly higher than at day 0 and than in MenACWY recipients. Conclusions about previously exposed vaccinees were limited because only a handful of AZD1222 recipients were SARS-CoV-2 seropositive at baseline. CD4 TCRs associated with the vaccine covered the entire spike protein, and the dominant responses were in regions 160-218 and 743-854.

Comment on this clone: It lacks a known antigen. Base qualities are not recorded, but no much larger clone differs from it by a single base.

The label giving this sample's time point can be read as: about 28 days (+/-7) after the second vaccine dose. Because spike-specific TCR depth and breadth did not differ between the two schedules, AZD1222 recipients who got a second dose at roughly 4 weeks were pooled with those who got a second dose at roughly 12 weeks. Vaccinee samples came from UK trials COV001 and COV002, including a single-blind randomized controlled phase 2/3 trial of AZD1222 (ChAdOx1 nCoV-19) in healthy adults. Trial participant PBMC samples were collected at day 0 and day 28 after the second dose for TCRbeta chain sequencing. The CDR3 regions of human TCRbeta chains were analyzed by immunosequencing. Per the authors' processing: TCRs in the repertoires were compared against a reference library of SARS-CoV-2-specific TCRs that had been generated with the MIRA antigen-specificity platform. Breadth meant the fraction of unique TCRs that were SARS-CoV-2-associated, whereas depth meant the fraction of total T cells that were SARS-CoV-2-associated. Each spike-specific TCR was assigned to its reactive spike region and to a CD4 or CD8 class using the MIRA data. Log10-transformed breadth and depth values were compared by one-way ANOVA with Sidak's multiple comparisons tests. This is the immuneACCESS table as TCRdb keeps it, with only in-frame sequences that have V and J called. A part of the clones is gone; compared with another copy, unresolved V genes explain less than half, and the rest is unexplained. Clone size and the V and J calls come from that table; the DNA yielded D and trimming. The sample data list some 180,000 clones, and nearly 95% of these were observed just once. The ten largest clones capture 1.5% to 2% of the sample.

Counted from cysteine to phenylalanine, this CDR3 has 16 amino acids. The sequence is cut down to CDR3 DNA, 48 bases in frame from base 1. Taken from the germline V gene, the CDR1 and CDR2 loops are KGHSH and LQKENI. At the junction V is shortened by 3 bases and J by 5 bases; bases outside the gene matches: 4. The TCR was taken from an adult who received the AZD1222 COVID-19 vaccine. Recombination connected TRBV18 to TRBJ1-6; a stretch of 10 junction bases matches TRBD1. The input for sequencing was peripheral blood, taken 28 days after the second AZD1222 dose. CDR3 sequence: CASSPRTGGNNSPLHF. The nucleotide sequence reads TGTGCCAGCTCACCGCGGACAGGGGGAAATAATTCACCCCTCCACTTT.